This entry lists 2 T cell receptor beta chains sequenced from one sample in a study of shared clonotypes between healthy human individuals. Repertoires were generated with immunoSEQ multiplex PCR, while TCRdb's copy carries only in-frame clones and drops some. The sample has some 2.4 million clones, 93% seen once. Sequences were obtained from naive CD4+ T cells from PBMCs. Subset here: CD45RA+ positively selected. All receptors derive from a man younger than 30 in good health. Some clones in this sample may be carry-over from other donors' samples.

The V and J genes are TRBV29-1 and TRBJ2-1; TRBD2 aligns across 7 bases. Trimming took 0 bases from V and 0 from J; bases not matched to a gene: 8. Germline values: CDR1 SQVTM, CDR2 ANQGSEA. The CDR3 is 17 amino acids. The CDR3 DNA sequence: TGCAGCGTTGAAGACGTTTTTGGCGGGAGCTCCTACAATGAGCAGTTCTTC. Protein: CSVEDVFGGSSYNEQFF.

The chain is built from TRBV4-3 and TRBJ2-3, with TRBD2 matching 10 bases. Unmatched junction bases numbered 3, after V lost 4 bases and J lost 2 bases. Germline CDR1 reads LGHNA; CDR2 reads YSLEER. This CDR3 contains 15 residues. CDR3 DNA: TGCGCCAGCAGCCGAGGACTAGCGGACACAGATACGCAGTATTTT. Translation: CASSRGLADTDTQYF.